One sample yielded the 25 T cell receptor beta chains listed below, sequenced in a study of graft-versus-host responses after intestinal transplantation. For these TCRs, the target antigens are not known. Measured with immunoSEQ multiplex PCR; TCRdb has only the in-frame clones, and not every one. The profile shows about 130,000 clones, roughly nine tenths of them singletons. This sample comprised unstimulated CD4+ T cells sorted from spleen or lymph node cells, obtained before intestinal transplant. The source of these receptors is a human donor who received an intestinal transplant.

The CDR3 region is CAISVARMNTEAFF. The CDR3 coding sequence is TGTGCCATCAGTGTCGCGAGGATGAACACTGAAGCTTTCTTT. The rearrangement joins TRBV10-3 to TRBJ1-1; D unresolved. CDR3 length: 14 residues. CDR1 and CDR2 from the germline V gene are ENHRY and SYGVKD. Trimming removed 4 bases from V and 0 bases from J, with 9 bases in between.

The chain joins TRBV13 to TRBJ1-1, with D possibly matching TRBD1 (5 bases). Per the germline V gene, CDR1 is PRHDT and CDR2 is FYEKMQ (reference sequence). Between the trimmed V and J ends, which lost 7 bases and 9 bases, there was a span of 21 bases. This CDR3 region has 14 residues. CDR3 sequence: CASTPRGGPPQAFF. The CDR3 DNA follows: TGTGCCAGCACCCCCCGGGGCGGACCGCCCCAAGCTTTCTTT.

The V call is TRBV2, the J call TRBJ1-1; no clear D gene. V was cut by 2 bases and J by 8 bases, with 6 bases left in between. In germline, CDR1 is SNHLY, CDR2 FYNNEI. CDR3 size: 11 residues. CDR3 in amino acids: CASSERREAFF. DNA of the CDR3: TGTGCCAGCAGTGAAAGACGAGAAGCTTTCTTT. The entire variable domain, with the rest obtained from reference TRBV2 and TRBJ1-1, is as follows: EPEVTQTPSHQVTQMGQEVILRCVPISNHLYFYWYRQILGQKVEFLVSFYNNEISEKSEIFDDQFSVERPDGSNFTLKIRSTKLEDSAMYFCASSERREAFFGQGTRLTVV.

The chain uses TRBV10-1 and TRBJ2-7; D might be TRBD1 (6 bases). The length of the CDR3 is 12 residues. The V end was cut by 4 bases, the J end by 10 bases, with 14 bases between. Germline assignment: CDR1 WNHNN and CDR2 SYGVQD (reference sequence). The CDR3 spells CASSAHSGAQYF. The CDR3 coding sequence is TGCGCCAGCAGTGCGCATTCAGGGGCACAGTACTTC.

To note about this clone: At one end the junction does not follow the germline gene, possibly because of a read error. This rearrangement joins TRBV7-9 to TRBJ1-2; D call uncertain. The CDR3 length is 13 residues. Germline V lookup: CDR1 SEHNR, CDR2 FQNEAQ (reference sequence). The CDR3 coding sequence is TGTGCCAGCAGCTTACCCGGTCAGAGTGGCTACCCGTTC. Translating gives CASSLPGQSGYPF.

The chain carries TRBV9 and TRBJ1-4, with 7 nucleotides matching TRBD1. Germline trimming cut 4 bases from V and 4 bases from J; bases unmatched to any gene: 7. The CDR3 has 15 residues. CDR1 is SGDLS and CDR2 is YYNGEE in the germline V gene. The CDR3, as DNA: TGTGCCAGCAGCCCCGTCACAGGGGATAATGAAAAACTGTTTTTT. As protein: CASSPVTGDNEKLFF.

As to this clone: Mismatch with germline at one junction end may stem from a read error. This chain connects TRBV23-1 to TRBJ2-1; D is unresolved. TRBV23-1 is annotated as an ORF whose role is uncertain. The CDR3 covers 11 residues. The CDR3 is CASSHLGAGIF. In nucleotides, the CDR3 is TGCGCCAGCAGTCACCTCGGCGCTGGGATCTTC.

This clone was seen only once. The chain combines TRBV5-6 with TRBJ2-2; 11 bases are a match to TRBD2. CDR1 SGHDT and CDR2 YYEEEE come from the germline V gene. V gave up 4 bases and J gave up 4 bases; unmatched junction bases: 6. This CDR3 has 16 amino acids. CDR3 sequence (DNA): TGTGCCAGCAGCCAACTAGCGGGGGCCTTCACCGGGGAGCTGTTTTTT. This gives the protein CASSQLAGAFTGELFF.

The rearrangement links TRBV6-1 to TRBJ2-5; a weak D match, TRBD2 (5 bases). V dropped 4 bases and J dropped 5 bases, with 8 bases sitting between them. The CDR3 is 12 amino acids. Per the germline V gene, CDR1 is MNHNS and CDR2 is SASEGT. CDR3 residues: CASSGTRETQYF. CDR3 DNA: TGTGCCAGCAGTGGCACTAGGGAGACCCAGTACTTC.

The V and J genes are TRBV5-1 and TRBJ1-6, with 9 bases that match TRBD1. V dropped 1 base and J dropped 5; count of bases not matched to a gene: 4. Germline loops: CDR1 SGHRS, CDR2 YFSETQ. The CDR3 runs to 16 residues. This CDR3 reads CASSLLGDRDNSPLHF. The CDR3 coding sequence is TGCGCCAGCAGCTTGTTAGGGGACAGGGATAATTCACCCCTCCACTTT.

This chain links TRBV12-1 with TRBJ1-6; the D call TRBD1 from the table was never checked on the DNA. TRBV12-1 represents a pseudogene. The CDR3 consists of 14 residues. The CDR3 spells CASTLYAWHSPPHF. The CDR3 DNA is TGTGCCAGCACCCTTTATGCCTGGCATTCACCCCCCCACTTT.

The chain recombines TRBV1 with TRBJ2-3. TRBV1 is a listed pseudogene. The CDR3 extends over 14 amino acids. This CDR3 reads CTSSLHGAPDTQYF. Written as DNA, the CDR3 is TGCACCAGCAGCCTACACGGGGCCCCAGATACGCAGTATTTT.

V usage is TRBV5-8 and J usage is TRBJ1-5, with D hard to call. This CDR3 is built from 13 residues. The V and J ends lost 2 bases and 4 bases respectively, with 7 bases between them. Per the germline V gene, CDR1 is SGHTS and CDR2 is YDEGEE. CDR3 region: CASSFRGNQPQHF. Here the CDR3 DNA reads TGTGCCAGCAGCTTTCGGGGTAATCAGCCCCAGCATTTT.

This chain joins TRBV6-6 and TRBJ1-4, with 8 bases matching TRBD1. V was clipped by 7 bases and J by 8 bases; unmatched bases: 9. Germline lookup yields CDR1 MNHNY and CDR2 SVGAGI (reference sequence). The CDR3 is 14 amino acids. The CDR3 spells CASNMDRVAEKLFF. The DNA for the CDR3 is TGTGCCAGCAATATGGACAGGGTAGCCGAAAAACTGTTTTTT.

The rearrangement uses TRBV5-4 and TRBJ1-1; D is undetermined. The CDR3 runs to 13 residues. CDR1 SGHNT and CDR2 YYREEE come from the germline V gene (reference sequence). Trimming shortened V by 4 bases and J by 3 bases, and 10 bases separated the two germline ends. CDR3 sequence: CASSPASHTEAFF. CDR3 in DNA: TGTGCCAGCAGCCCCGCATCGCACACTGAAGCTTTCTTT.

CDR3 nucleotides: TGTGCCAGCAGTGACCCCGCAACCTACGAGCAGTACTTC. Its protein product is CASSDPATYEQYF. V gene TRBV6-6 combines with J gene TRBJ2-7; no reliable D call. Germline V gene lookup returns CDR1 MNHNY and CDR2 SVGAGI (reference sequence). This CDR3 spans 13 amino acids. V was clipped by 5 bases and J by 2 bases, with 10 bases between them.

J is TRBJ2-7 and V is TRBV6-1; D uncertain. Germline CDR1 is MNHNS and CDR2 is SASEGT. Trimming removed 4 bases from V and 2 bases from J, with 9 bases in between. The CDR3 loop spans 13 amino acids. CDR3 bases: TGTGCCAGCAGTGCCGACCGAGCCTACGAGCAGTACTTC. Translation: CASSADRAYEQYF.

The CDR3 bases are TGTGCCAGCAGCCCCCAGGGGGGGCCCCTCCACTTT. Translated: CASSPQGGPLHF. This chain joins TRBV7-3 and TRBJ1-6; TRBD1 aligns across 7 bases. The germline CDR1 and CDR2 sequences are SGHTA and FQGTGA. The CDR3 extends over 12 amino acids. The trim removed 5 bases at V and 13 bases at J, leaving 5 bases unmatched.

V is TRBV11-3 and J is TRBJ1-1; 8 bases align to TRBD1. CDR1 is SGHNT, CDR2 YENEEA, per germline. The trim removed 1 base at V and 9 bases at J, leaving 4 bases unmatched. The CDR3 spans 13 residues. CDR3 residues: CASSLGTGSQAFF. The CDR3 DNA follows: TGTGCCAGCAGCTTAGGGACAGGGTCTCAAGCTTTCTTT.

The DNA for the CDR3 is TGCGCCAGCAGCCAGGGGGGGTTGAACACTGAAGCTTTCTTT. It codes for CASSQGGLNTEAFF. The rearrangement joins TRBV5-1 to TRBJ1-1; 7 bases align to TRBD1. V lost 4 bases to trimming and J lost 0 bases; unmatched junction nucleotides: 3. The CDR3 covers 14 residues. Germline CDR1 is SGHRS and CDR2 is YFSETQ.

The chain joins TRBV9 to TRBJ2-7; 7 positions agree with TRBD1. Trimming at V came to 0 bases and at J to 4 bases, leaving 4 bases not matched to a gene. This CDR3 has 14 amino acids. Looked up from germline, CDR1 is SGDLS and CDR2 is YYNGEE. This chain's CDR3 is CASSVEQGNYEQYF. CDR3 DNA: TGTGCCAGCAGCGTAGAACAGGGGAATTACGAGCAGTACTTC.

This chain connects TRBV11-2 to TRBJ2-1; D call uncertain. The V and J ends lost 1 base and 6 bases respectively, with 16 bases between them. In germline, CDR1 is SGHAT, CDR2 FQNNGV. The length of the CDR3 is 16 residues. CDR3 residues: CASSLVSKSALNEQFF. CDR3 DNA sequence: TGTGCCAGCAGCTTAGTGAGTAAGTCCGCTCTCAATGAGCAGTTCTTC.

This clone was counted a single time. The chain carries TRBV6-5 and TRBJ1-1; D gene ambiguous. Looked up from germline, CDR1 is MNHEY and CDR2 is SVGAGI. Between the trimmed V and J ends, which lost 6 bases and 2 bases, there was a span of 10 bases. The CDR3 covers 13 residues. The CDR3 loop reads CASRTSLNTEAFF. The CDR3 bases are TGTGCCAGCAGGACTTCGTTAAACACTGAAGCTTTCTTT.

This chain links TRBV4-1 with TRBJ1-1, with 8 positions matching TRBD1. J lost 3 bases, V lost 5 bases, and 2 bases had no gene match. The CDR3 consists of 13 residues. Germline CDR1 and CDR2: MGHRA and YSYEKL. The CDR3 loop is CASSADRDTEAFF. The CDR3 nucleotides read TGCGCCAGCAGCGCGGACAGGGACACTGAAGCTTTCTTT.

V gene TRBV19 combines with J gene TRBJ2-5, with D unresolved. CDR3 size: 14 residues. Trimming took 6 bases from V and 4 from J, leaving 15 bases between them. The germline V gene encodes CDR1 LNHDA and CDR2 SQIVND (reference sequence). CDR3 protein: CASSQSGKRETQYF. CDR3 DNA: TGTGCCAGTAGCCAAAGTGGCAAACGAGAGACCCAGTACTTC.